This T cell receptor beta chain was sequenced in a study of blood T cell repertoires in COVID-19. Study information: The samples span acute and convalescent COVID-19 from the United States, Italy and Spain.

The CDR3 length is 14 residues. Germline V gives CDR1 MNHEY, CDR2 SMNVEV (reference sequence). V shed 3 bases and J 2 bases; nucleotides not matched to a gene: 4. Profiling relied on immunoSEQ multiplex PCR, and the TCRdb table lists in-frame clones only, not all of them. The sample consists of approximately 220,000 clones, just under 90% of them appearing once. The V call is TRBV27, the J call TRBJ2-7, with 7 bases that match TRBD2. This clonotype was obtained from a man aged 30-40 years who had recovered from COVID-19. The specimen was PBMCs or T cells enriched from blood (not recorded which). The CDR3 DNA reads as TGTGCCAGCAGTTTCTTCGGGGGGACCTACGAGCAGTACTTC. Amino acids: CASSFFGGTYEQYF.